This T cell receptor beta chain stems from a study of patients and donors after allogeneic stem cell transplantation. Each CDR3 protein gets one entry after TCRdb re-called the RT-PCR reads with MiXCR. Of approximately 200,000 distinct CDR3 sequences listed, around two fifths were seen once; the top ten hold 33%. The V and J ends lost 4 bases and 8 bases, in that order; junction bases with no gene match: 4. CDR3 length equals 12 residues. The V gene's germline CDR1 is LGHDT and CDR2 YNNKEL (reference sequence). This sequence joins TRBV3-1 and TRBJ1-1; 7 bases are shared with TRBD1. Sequenced input: blood, either unsorted or a sorted T cell fraction (not recorded which). This TCR derives from a human donor who was either an allogeneic HSCT recipient or a stem cell or donor lymphocyte infusion donor (not recorded which). It is not recorded whose cells these are; they may come from a transplant donor. The CDR3 coding sequence is TGTGCCAGCAGCCGGGGACAGACGGAAGCTTTCTTT. Translating it yields CASSRGQTEAFF.